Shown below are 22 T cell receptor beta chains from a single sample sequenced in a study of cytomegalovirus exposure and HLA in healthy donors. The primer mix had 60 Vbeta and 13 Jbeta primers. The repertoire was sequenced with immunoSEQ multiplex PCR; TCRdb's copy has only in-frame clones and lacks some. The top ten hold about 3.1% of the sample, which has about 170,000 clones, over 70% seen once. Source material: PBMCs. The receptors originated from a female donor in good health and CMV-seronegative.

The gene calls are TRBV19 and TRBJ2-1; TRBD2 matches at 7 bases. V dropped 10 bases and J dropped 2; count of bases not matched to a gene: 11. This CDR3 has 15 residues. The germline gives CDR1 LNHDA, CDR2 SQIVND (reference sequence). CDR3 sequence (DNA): TGTGCCACCCGTCCACAGGCGGGAGCCTACAATGAGCAGTTCTTC. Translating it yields CATRPQAGAYNEQFF.

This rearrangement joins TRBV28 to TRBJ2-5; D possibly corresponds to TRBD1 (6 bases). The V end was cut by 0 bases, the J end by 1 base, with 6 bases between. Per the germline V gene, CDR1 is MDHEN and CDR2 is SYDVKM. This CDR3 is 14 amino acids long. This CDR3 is CASSLWDSQETQYF. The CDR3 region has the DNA TGTGCCAGCAGTTTATGGGACAGCCAAGAGACCCAGTACTTC.

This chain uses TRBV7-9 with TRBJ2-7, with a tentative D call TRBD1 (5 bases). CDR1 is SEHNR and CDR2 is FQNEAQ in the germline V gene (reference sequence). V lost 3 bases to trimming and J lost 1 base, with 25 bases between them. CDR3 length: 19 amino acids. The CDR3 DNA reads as TGTGCCAGCAGCTTTAAAGCACTCCTATGGGGCGACTCGTCCTACGAGCAGTACTTC. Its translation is CASSFKALLWGDSSYEQYF.

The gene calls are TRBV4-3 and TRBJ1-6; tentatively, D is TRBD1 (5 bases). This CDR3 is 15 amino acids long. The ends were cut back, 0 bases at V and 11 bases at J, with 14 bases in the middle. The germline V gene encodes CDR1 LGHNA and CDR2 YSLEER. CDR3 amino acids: CASSQDRAGGAPLHF. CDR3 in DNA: TGCGCCAGCAGCCAAGATCGAGCAGGAGGGGCACCCCTCCACTTT.

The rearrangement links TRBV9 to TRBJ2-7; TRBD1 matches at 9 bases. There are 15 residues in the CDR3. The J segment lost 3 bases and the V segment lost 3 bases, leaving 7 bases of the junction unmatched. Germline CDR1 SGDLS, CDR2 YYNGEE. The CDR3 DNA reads TGTGCCAGCAGCGCATCCGGGACAGGGTTCTACGAGCAGTACTTC. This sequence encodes CASSASGTGFYEQYF.

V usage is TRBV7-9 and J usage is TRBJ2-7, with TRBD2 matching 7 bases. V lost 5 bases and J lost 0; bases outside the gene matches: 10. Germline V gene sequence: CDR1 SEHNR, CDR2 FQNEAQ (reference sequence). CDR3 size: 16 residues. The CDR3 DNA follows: TGTGCCAGCAGCCCCCACCTTGGGGGGGTCTCCTACGAGCAGTACTTC. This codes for CASSPHLGGVSYEQYF. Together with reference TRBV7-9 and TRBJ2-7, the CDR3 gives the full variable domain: DTGVSQNPRHKITKRGQNVTFRCDPISEHNRLYWYRQTLGQGPEFLTYFQNEAQLEKSRLLSDRFSAERPKGSFSTLEIQRTEQGDSAMYLCASSPHLGGVSYEQYFGPGTRLTVT.

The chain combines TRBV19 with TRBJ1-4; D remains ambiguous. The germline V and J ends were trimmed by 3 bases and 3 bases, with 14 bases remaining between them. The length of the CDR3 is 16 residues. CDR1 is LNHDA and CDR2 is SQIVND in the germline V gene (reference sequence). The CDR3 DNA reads TGTGCCAGTAGTATCCCTGGCATCCCAGCTAATGAAAAACTGTTTTTT. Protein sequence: CASSIPGIPANEKLFF.

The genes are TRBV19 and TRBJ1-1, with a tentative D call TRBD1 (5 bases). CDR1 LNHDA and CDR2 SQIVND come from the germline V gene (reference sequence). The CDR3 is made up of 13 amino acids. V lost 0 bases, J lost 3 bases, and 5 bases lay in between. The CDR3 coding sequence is TGTGCCAGTAGTATAGACAGGGACACTGAAGCTTTCTTT. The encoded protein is CASSIDRDTEAFF.

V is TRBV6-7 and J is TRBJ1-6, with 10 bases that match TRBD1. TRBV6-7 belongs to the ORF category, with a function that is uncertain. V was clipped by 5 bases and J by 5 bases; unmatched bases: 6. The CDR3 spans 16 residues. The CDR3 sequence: CASSPDRGRDNSPLHF. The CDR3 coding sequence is TGTGCCAGCAGTCCCGACAGGGGGCGAGATAATTCACCCCTCCACTTT.

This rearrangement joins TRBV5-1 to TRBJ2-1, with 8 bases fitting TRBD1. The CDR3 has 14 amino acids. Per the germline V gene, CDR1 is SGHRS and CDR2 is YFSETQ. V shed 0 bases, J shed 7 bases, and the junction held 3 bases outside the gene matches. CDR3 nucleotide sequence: TGCGCCAGCAGCTTGGACAGGGGGTTGAATGAGCAGTTCTTC. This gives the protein CASSLDRGLNEQFF. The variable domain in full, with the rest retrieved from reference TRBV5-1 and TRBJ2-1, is KAGVTQTPRYLIKTRGQQVTLSCSPISGHRSVSWYQQTPGQGLQFLFEYFSETQRNKGNFPGRFSGRQFSNSRSEMNVSTLELGDSALYLCASSLDRGLNEQFFGPGTRLTVL.

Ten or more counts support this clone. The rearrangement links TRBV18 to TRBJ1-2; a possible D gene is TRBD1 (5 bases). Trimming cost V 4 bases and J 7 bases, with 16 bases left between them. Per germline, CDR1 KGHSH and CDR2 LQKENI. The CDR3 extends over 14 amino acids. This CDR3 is CASSRSGERSGYTF. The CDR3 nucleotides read TGTGCCAGCTCACGATCGGGGGAGAGGAGTGGCTACACCTTC.

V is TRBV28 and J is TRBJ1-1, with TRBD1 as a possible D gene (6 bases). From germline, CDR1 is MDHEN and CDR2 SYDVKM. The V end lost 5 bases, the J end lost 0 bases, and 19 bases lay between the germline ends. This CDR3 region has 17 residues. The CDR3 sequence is CASSPGQILFMNTEAFF. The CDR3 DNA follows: TGTGCCAGCAGTCCAGGACAGATACTTTTCATGAACACTGAAGCTTTCTTT.

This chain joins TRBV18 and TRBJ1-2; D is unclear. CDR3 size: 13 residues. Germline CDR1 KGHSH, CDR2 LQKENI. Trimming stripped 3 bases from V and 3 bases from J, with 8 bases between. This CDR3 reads CASSPTEDYGYTF. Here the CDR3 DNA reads TGTGCCAGCTCACCTACAGAAGACTATGGCTACACCTTC.

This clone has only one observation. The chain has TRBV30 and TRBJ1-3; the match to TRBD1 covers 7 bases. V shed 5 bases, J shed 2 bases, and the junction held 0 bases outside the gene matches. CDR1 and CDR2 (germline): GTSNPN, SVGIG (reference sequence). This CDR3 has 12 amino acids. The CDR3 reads CAWGQAGNTIYF. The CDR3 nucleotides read TGTGCCTGGGGACAGGCTGGAAACACCATATATTTT.

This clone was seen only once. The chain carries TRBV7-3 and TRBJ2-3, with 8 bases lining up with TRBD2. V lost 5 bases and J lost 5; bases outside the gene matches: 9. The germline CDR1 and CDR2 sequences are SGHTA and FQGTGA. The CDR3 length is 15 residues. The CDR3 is CASSPTATSGDTQYF. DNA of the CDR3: TGTGCCAGCAGCCCGACAGCTACTAGCGGAGATACGCAGTATTTT.

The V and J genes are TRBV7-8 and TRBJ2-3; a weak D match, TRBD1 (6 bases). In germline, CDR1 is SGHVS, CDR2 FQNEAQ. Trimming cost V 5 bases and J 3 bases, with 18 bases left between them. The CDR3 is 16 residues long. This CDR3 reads CASSDPWTVGTDTQYF. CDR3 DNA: TGTGCCAGCAGCGACCCCTGGACAGTAGGGACAGATACGCAGTATTTT.

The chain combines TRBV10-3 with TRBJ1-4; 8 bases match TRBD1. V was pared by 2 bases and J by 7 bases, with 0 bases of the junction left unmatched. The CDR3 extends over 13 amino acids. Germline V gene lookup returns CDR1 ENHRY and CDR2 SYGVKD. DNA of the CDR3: TGTGCCATCAGTGAGGGACAGGGTGAAAAACTGTTTTTT. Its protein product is CAISEGQGEKLFF.

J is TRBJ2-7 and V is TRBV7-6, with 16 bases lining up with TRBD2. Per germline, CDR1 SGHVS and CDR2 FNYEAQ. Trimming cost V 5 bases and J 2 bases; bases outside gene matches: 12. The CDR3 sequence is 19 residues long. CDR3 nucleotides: TGTGCCAGCAGCCCCCTGGGGACTAGCGGGAGGGCCGTGGCCTACGAGCAGTACTTC. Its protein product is CASSPLGTSGRAVAYEQYF.

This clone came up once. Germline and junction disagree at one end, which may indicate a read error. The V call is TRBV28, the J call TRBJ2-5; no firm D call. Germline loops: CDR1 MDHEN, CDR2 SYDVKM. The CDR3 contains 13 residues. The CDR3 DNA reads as TGTGCCAGCAGTGGCAGCTTCCAAGAGACTCAGTACTTC. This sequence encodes CASSGSFQETQYF. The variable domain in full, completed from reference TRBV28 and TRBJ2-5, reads DVKVTQSSRYLVKRTGEKVFLECVQDMDHENMFWYRQDPGLGLRLIYFSYDVKMKEKGDIPEGYSVSREKKERFSLILESASTNQTSMYLCASSGSFQETQYFGPGTRLLVL.

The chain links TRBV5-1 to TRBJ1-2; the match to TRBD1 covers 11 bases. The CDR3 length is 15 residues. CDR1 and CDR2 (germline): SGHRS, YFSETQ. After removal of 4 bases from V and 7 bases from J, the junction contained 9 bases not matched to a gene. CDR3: CASSPGQGEAAGYTF. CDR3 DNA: TGCGCCAGCAGCCCGGGACAGGGGGAAGCGGCTGGCTACACCTTC.

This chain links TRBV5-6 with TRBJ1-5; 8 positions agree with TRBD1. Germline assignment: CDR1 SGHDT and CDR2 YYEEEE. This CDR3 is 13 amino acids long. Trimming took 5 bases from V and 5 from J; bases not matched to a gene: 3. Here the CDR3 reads CASSLRGHQPQHF. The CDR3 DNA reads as TGTGCCAGCAGTCTCAGGGGGCATCAGCCCCAGCATTTT.

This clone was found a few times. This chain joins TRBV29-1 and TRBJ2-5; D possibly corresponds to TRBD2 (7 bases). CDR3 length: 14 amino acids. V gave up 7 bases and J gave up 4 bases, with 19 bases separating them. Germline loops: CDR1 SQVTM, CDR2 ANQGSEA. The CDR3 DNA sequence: TGCAGCGCCGCCCTAGGGGGGGCGGCAGAGACCCAGTACTTC. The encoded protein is CSAALGGAAETQYF.